The entry below gives a single TCR beta chain sequence along with its context. Germline V gene sequence: CDR1 SGHAT, CDR2 FQNNGV. The CDR3 sequence is 19 residues long. V gave up 6 bases and J gave up 2 bases; unmatched junction bases: 17. The data belong to a study of metastatic and nonmetastatic thyroid tumors. TCRdb reassembled clones from the PCR reads with MiXCR. The table includes about 15,000 clones, about 32% detected once. There were no patients who had received any treatment before thyroid surgery. The source of this sequence is a female donor with papillary thyroid cancer or a benign thyroid nodule (not recorded which). Some clones in this sample may be carry-over from other donors' samples. This chain uses TRBV11-2 with TRBJ1-1; 11 bases fit TRBD1. The specimen sequenced was tumor tissue. The CDR3 DNA reads as TGTGCCAGCAGGAGGACAGGGGGCGCAGGGGACGGATTTAACACTGAAGCTTTCTTT. This gives the protein CASRRTGGAGDGFNTEAFF. Based on the CDR3 plus reference TRBV11-2 and TRBJ1-1, the full variable domain is EAGVAQSPRYKIIEKRQSVAFWCNPISGHATLYWYQQILGQGPKLLIQFQNNGVVDDSQLPKDRFSAERLKGVDSTLKIQPAKLEDSAVYLCASRRTGGAGDGFNTEAFFGQGTRLTVV.